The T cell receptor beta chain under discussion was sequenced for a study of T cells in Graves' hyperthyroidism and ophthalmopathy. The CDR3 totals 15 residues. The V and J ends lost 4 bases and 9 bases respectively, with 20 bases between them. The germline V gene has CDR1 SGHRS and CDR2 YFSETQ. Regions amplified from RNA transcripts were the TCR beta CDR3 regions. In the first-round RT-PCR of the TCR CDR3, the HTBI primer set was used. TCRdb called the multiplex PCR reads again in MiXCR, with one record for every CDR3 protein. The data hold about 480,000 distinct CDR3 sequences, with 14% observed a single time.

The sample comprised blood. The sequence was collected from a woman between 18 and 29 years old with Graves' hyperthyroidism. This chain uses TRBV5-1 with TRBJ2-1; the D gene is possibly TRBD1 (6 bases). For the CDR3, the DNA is TGCGCCAGCAGCCCCGGATCTCAGGGGTACGGTGAGCAGTTCTTC. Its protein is CASSPGSQGYGEQFF.